The 9 T cell receptor beta chains listed next were all sequenced from one sample in a study of blood T cell repertoires in COVID-19. Profiling relied on immunoSEQ multiplex PCR, and the TCRdb table lists in-frame clones only, not all of them. The profile shows about 62,000 clones, more than 85% of them singletons. Sequenced material: peripheral blood. The receptors shown here come from a man in his 70s with acute or convalescent COVID-19.

The chain combines TRBV10-2 with TRBJ1-6; D gene unclear. V was trimmed by 8 bases and J by 6 bases, leaving 14 bases between them. In germline, CDR1 is WSHSY, CDR2 SAAADI. The CDR3 has 14 residues. The DNA of the CDR3 is TGCGCCAGCCGACGGACGGACTTTAATTCACCCCTCCACTTT. Protein product: CASRRTDFNSPLHF.

The V and J genes are TRBV19 and TRBJ1-2; TRBD1 aligns across 9 bases. Germline V CDR1 and CDR2: LNHDA, SQIVND (reference sequence). J was trimmed by 4 bases and V by 4 bases; bases with no gene match: 7. The CDR3 consists of 15 residues. CDR3 protein: CASSNLQGAVYGYTF. CDR3 in DNA: TGTGCCAGTAGTAATCTACAGGGGGCCGTCTATGGCTACACCTTC. Together with reference TRBV19 and TRBJ1-2, the CDR3 gives the full variable domain: DGGITQSPKYLFRKEGQNVTLSCEQNLNHDAMYWYRQDPGQGLRLIYYSQIVNDFQKGDIAEGYSVSREKKESFPLTVTSAQKNPTAFYLCASSNLQGAVYGYTFGSGTRLTVV.

The CDR3 DNA reads TGTGCCAGCAGCTCTAGCGGGAGCCCAGATACGCAGTATTTT. Translated: CASSSSGSPDTQYF. The genes are TRBV14 and TRBJ2-3, with 10 bases matching TRBD2. The length of the CDR3 is 14 residues. CDR1 and CDR2 (germline): SGHDN, FVKESK. V shed 5 bases and J 4 bases; nucleotides not matched to a gene: 3.

This clone has only a few counts. The J gene is TRBJ1-5, the V gene TRBV28, with TRBD1 as a possible D gene (5 bases). The V gene lost 7 bases and the J gene lost 6 bases, with 16 bases spanning the gap. This CDR3 is 14 amino acids long. Germline CDR1 is MDHEN and CDR2 is SYDVKM. The CDR3 region has the DNA TGTGCCAGCACCGACAGTGGTTCGGGTCAGCCCCAGCATTTT. Translated, it gives CASTDSGSGQPQHF. The full variable domain, rest sourced from reference TRBV28 and TRBJ1-5, is DVKVTQSSRYLVKRTGEKVFLECVQDMDHENMFWYRQDPGLGLRLIYFSYDVKMKEKGDIPEGYSVSREKKERFSLILESASTNQTSMYLCASTDSGSGQPQHFGDGTRLSIL.

The gene calls are TRBV27 and TRBJ1-1; 11 bases are shared with TRBD1. This CDR3 contains 20 residues. The V gene end was trimmed by 2 bases and the J gene end by 6 bases; junction bases not matched to a gene: 20. Germline CDR1 and CDR2: MNHEY and SMNVEV (reference sequence). The CDR3 region is CASSLRVPGTGGVLGAEAFF. The CDR3 DNA reads as TGTGCCAGCAGTTTAAGGGTTCCCGGGACAGGGGGAGTATTAGGTGCTGAAGCTTTCTTT.

For the CDR3, the DNA is TGTGCCAGCTCACCTTTGACAACGAACACTGAAGCTTTCTTT. Translating gives CASSPLTTNTEAFF. J is TRBJ1-1 and V is TRBV18; D gene uncertain. Germline V gives CDR1 KGHSH, CDR2 LQKENI. CDR3 length: 14 residues. Trimming shortened V by 3 bases and J by 1 base, and 9 bases separated the two germline ends.

This chain uses TRBV4-1 with TRBJ2-1; maybe TRBD2 (6 bases). In germline, CDR1 is MGHRA, CDR2 YSYEKL. Trimming shortened V by 3 bases and J by 9 bases, and 12 bases separated the two germline ends. The CDR3 spans 13 residues. CDR3 coding DNA: TGCGCCAGCAGCCATGGAGGGTTCGGTGAGCAGTTCTTC. Its translation is CASSHGGFGEQFF.

The rearrangement links TRBV2 to TRBJ2-5; 8 bases line up with TRBD1. V gave up 6 bases and J gave up 5 bases; unmatched junction bases: 8. Germline lookup yields CDR1 SNHLY and CDR2 FYNNEI. CDR3 length: 14 amino acids. CDR3 DNA sequence: TGTGCCAGCAGAAGGACAGGGTTCATGGAGACCCAGTACTTC. It yields the protein CASRRTGFMETQYF.

The chain is built from TRBV19 and TRBJ1-5; weak D call: TRBD1 (6 bases). The V and J ends lost 4 bases and 7 bases respectively, with 11 bases between them. CDR3 size: 13 residues. Per germline, CDR1 LNHDA and CDR2 SQIVND (reference sequence). CDR3 amino acids: CASSTPTGQPQHF. The CDR3 bases are TGTGCCAGTAGTACGCCAACAGGGCAGCCCCAGCATTTT.